This T cell receptor (beta chain) is from a study of post-analysis software for immune sequencing data. Regarding the study as a whole: Relative to controls, patients had a handful of TRBV segments at higher frequency, with TRBV5-6, TRBV5-1 and TRBV20-1 among these.

Built from TCR beta cDNA, the libraries had unique molecular identifiers in them. TCRdb called the PCR reads again in MiXCR, with one record for every CDR3 protein. The sample has fewer than 850,000 distinct CDR3 sequences, just under 30% seen once. Ten or more counts support this clonotype. Its target is not known. The CDR3 totals 15 residues. Trimming at V came to 2 bases and at J to 6 bases, leaving 8 bases not matched to a gene. Per the germline V gene, CDR1 is MNHEY and CDR2 is SVGAGI. Sequencing was done on a sample of blood. The clonotype comes from a girl aged 5-17 years with multiple sclerosis. V gene TRBV6-5 combines with J gene TRBJ2-7; 9 nucleotides agree with TRBD1. CDR3 DNA: TGTGCCAGCAGTTACACACGGGACAGGGTTTCCGAGCAGTACTTC. Translation gives CASSYTRDRVSEQYF.